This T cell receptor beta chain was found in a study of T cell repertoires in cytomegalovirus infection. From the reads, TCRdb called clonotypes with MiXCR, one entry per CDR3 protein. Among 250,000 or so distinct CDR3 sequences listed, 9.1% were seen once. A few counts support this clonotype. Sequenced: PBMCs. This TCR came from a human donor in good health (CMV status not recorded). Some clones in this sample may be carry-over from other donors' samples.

CDR3 in amino acids: CASSSASGSTDTQYF. In nucleotides, the CDR3 is TGTGCCAGCAGCTCGGCTAGCGGGTCCACAGATACGCAGTATTTT. The V gene is TRBV7-9, the J gene TRBJ2-3, with 8 bases lining up with TRBD2. Germline trimming cut 4 bases from V and 2 bases from J; bases unmatched to any gene: 5. The CDR3 totals 15 residues. Germline CDR1 reads SEHNR; CDR2 reads FQNEAQ (reference sequence). Full variable domain (rest looked up from reference TRBV7-9 and TRBJ2-3): DTGVSQNPRHKITKRGQNVTFRCDPISEHNRLYWYRQTLGQGPEFLTYFQNEAQLEKSRLLSDRFSAERPKGSFSTLEIQRTEQGDSAMYLCASSSASGSTDTQYFGPGTRLTVL.